This T cell receptor beta chain was retrieved from a study of blood T cell repertoires in COVID-19. The CDR3 covers 15 residues. Trimming took 6 bases from V and 7 from J, leaving 19 bases between them. The germline V gene has CDR1 MNHEY and CDR2 SVGAGI. Using immunoSEQ multiplex PCR, the repertoire was profiled, and TCRdb retains in-frame clones only, with some absent. The data hold around 190,000 clones, with about 82% observed a single time. The TCR sequence derives from a man aged 65 to 85 with active or convalescent COVID-19. The rearrangement links TRBV6-5 to TRBJ1-5, with D unclear. Sample: peripheral blood. The CDR3 DNA reads as TGTGCCAGCAGCCCCAACGCCCCAGTTTACCAGCCCCAGCATTTT. As protein: CASSPNAPVYQPQHF.